The 21 T cell receptor beta chains reported below all come from one sample, sequenced in a study of CD8+CD57+ T cells in acquired aplastic anemia. Sequencing involved patients with CD8+CD57+ cell expansion previously shown by flow cytometry. Genomic DNA, serving as template, underwent TCR beta VDJ and CDR3 profiling. TCRdb ran MiXCR on the reads and lists one entry per CDR3 protein. The data hold roughly 250,000 distinct CDR3 sequences, with approximately 86% observed a single time. Sequenced input: sorted CD4+, CD8+, or CD8+CD57+ T cells (not recorded which) from PBMCs. The receptors shown here come from a human donor with aplastic anemia.

The V gene is TRBV5-6, the J gene TRBJ1-2; D uncertain. The CDR3 is 11 amino acids. V was cut by 3 bases and J by 3 bases, with 3 bases left in between. Per germline, CDR1 SGHDT and CDR2 YYEEEE. CDR3 nucleotides: TGTGCCAGCAGCTCTGACTATGGCTACACCTTC. Translation gives CASSSDYGYTF.

This sequence joins TRBV19 and TRBJ2-5; D perhaps matches TRBD1 (6 bases). The CDR3 runs 14 residues. The ends were cut back, 6 bases at V and 4 bases at J, with 15 bases in the middle. Germline CDR1 is LNHDA and CDR2 is SQIVND (reference sequence). The CDR3: CASRAWGQAETQYF. CDR3 in DNA: TGTGCCAGTAGGGCCTGGGGGCAGGCAGAGACCCAGTACTTC.

A remark on this clonotype: One end of the junction does not line up with germline, which may come from a read error. This chain uses TRBV7-2 with TRBJ2-2; either TRBD1 or TRBD2 may supply D (5 bases each). In germline, CDR1 is SGHTA, CDR2 FQGNSA. The CDR3 is made up of 12 amino acids. The CDR3 DNA reads as TGTGCCAGCAGCTTAGTACCCGGGGCGGTGTCTTTT. Encoded protein: CASSLVPGAVSF.

This chain joins TRBV19 and TRBJ2-7, with D hard to call. The CDR3 sequence is 15 residues long. Trimming took off 1 base at V and 5 bases at J, with 15 bases between the two ends. Germline V gene lookup returns CDR1 LNHDA and CDR2 SQIVND (reference sequence). DNA for the CDR3: TGTGCCAGTAGTATAGCGAGAGGAGCCATGGACGAGCAGTACTTC. Encoded protein: CASSIARGAMDEQYF. The full variable domain, in which reference TRBV19 and TRBJ2-7 provide the parts outside the CDR3, is DGGITQSPKYLFRKEGQNVTLSCEQNLNHDAMYWYRQDPGQGLRLIYYSQIVNDFQKGDIAEGYSVSREKKESFPLTVTSAQKNPTAFYLCASSIARGAMDEQYFGPGTRLTVT.

The V and J genes are TRBV20-1 and TRBJ2-5, with no clear D. Germline loops: CDR1 DFQATT, CDR2 SNEGSKA (reference sequence). Trimming removed 0 bases at V and 0 bases at J, with 5 bases between. This CDR3 has 13 residues. The DNA of the CDR3 is TGCAGTGCTAGAGATGTGGACCAAGAGACCCAGTACTTC. This sequence encodes CSARDVDQETQYF.

To note about this clonotype: Likely a read error: the CDR3 ends without its conserved phenylalanine or tryptophan. This chain connects TRBV7-3 to TRBJ2-1, with D possibly called TRBD1 or TRBD2 (5 bases each). The CDR3 is made up of 13 amino acids. The germline CDR1 and CDR2 sequences are SGHTA and FQGTGA. With 2 bases removed from V and 12 bases from J, the gap between germline ends came to 14 bases. DNA for the CDR3: TGTGCCAGCAGCTTACTACCCGGGGCGCTGCAGTTCGTA. The encoded protein is CASSLLPGALQFV.

Note on this clonotype: This is likely a read error, given that the CDR3 carries no conserved phenylalanine or tryptophan at its end. V gene TRBV7-2 combines with J gene TRBJ2-5; a possible D gene is TRBD2 (5 bases). Per the germline V gene, CDR1 is SGHTA and CDR2 is FQGNSA. The CDR3 has 12 amino acids. Between the trimmed V and J ends, which lost 4 bases and 5 bases, there was a span of 8 bases. The CDR3 DNA reads TGTGCCAGCAGCTGGACTGGGGAGACCCAGTACGGC. The encoded protein is CASSWTGETQYG.

This chain's CDR3 is CASSLHPGPTTHSYEQYV. CDR3 nucleotide sequence: TGTGCCAGCAGCTTACATCCAGGTCCCACAACGCATTCTTACGAGCAGTACGTC. The chain has TRBV7-8 and TRBJ2-7; D not resolved. V lost 2 bases to trimming and J lost 4 bases, with 24 bases between them. Germline CDR1 SGHVS, CDR2 FQNEAQ. The CDR3 sequence is 18 residues long.

The chain combines TRBV25-1 with TRBJ1-5, with unresolved D. The CDR3 loop spans 12 amino acids. Germline V gene lookup returns CDR1 MGHDK and CDR2 SYGVNS. V was cut by 1 base and J by 6 bases, with 4 bases left in between. In DNA form, the CDR3 reads TGTGCCAGCAGTGAATGGGGTCAGCCCCAGCATTTT. Its translation: CASSEWGQPQHF.

The rearrangement links TRBV7-9 to TRBJ1-2; D ambiguous. Germline CDR1 SEHNR, CDR2 FQNEAQ (reference sequence). The CDR3 loop spans 13 amino acids. The V gene lost 4 bases and the J gene lost 4 bases, with 10 bases spanning the gap. The CDR3 sequence: CASSSPGVYGYTF. The CDR3 DNA reads as TGTGCCAGCAGCTCCCCCGGTGTCTATGGCTACACCTTC.

The J gene is TRBJ2-7, the V gene TRBV6-1, with D perhaps assigned TRBD1 or TRBD2 (6 bases each). From germline, CDR1 is MNHNS and CDR2 SASEGT. The CDR3 length is 14 residues. With 6 bases removed from V and 3 bases from J, the gap between germline ends came to 15 bases. The CDR3 nucleotides read TGTGCCAGCAGGCCCCCAGGGGAGGACTACGAGCAGTACTTC. It yields the protein CASRPPGEDYEQYF.

The chain couples TRBV7-8 to TRBJ2-3; D is possibly TRBD1 (5 bases). Germline V CDR1 and CDR2: SGHVS, FQNEAQ. The V gene lost 6 bases and the J gene lost 12 bases, with 28 bases spanning the gap. The CDR3 loop spans 16 amino acids. The CDR3 nucleotides are TGTGCCAGCAGACCGGAACGTAGTCCGGACACAGATAATCAGTATTTT. Residues: CASRPERSPDTDNQYF. The complete variable domain, with remaining parts taken from reference TRBV7-8 and TRBJ2-3, reads GAGVSQSPRYKVAKRGQDVALRCDPISGHVSLFWYQQALGQGPEFLTYFQNEAQLDKSGLPSDRFFAERPEGSVSTLKIQRTQQEDSAVYLCASRPERSPDTDNQYFGPGTRLTVL.

In regard to this clonotype: Its ends do not fully match the called genes, so a read error is possible. The chain uses TRBV7-2 and TRBJ2-3; D gene ambiguous. The CDR3 length is 14 residues. CDR1 SGHTA and CDR2 FQGNSA come from the germline V gene. This CDR3 is CASSFAGFSYKQYF. DNA of the CDR3: TGCGCCAGCAGCTTCGCCGGATTTTCCTACAAGCAGTACTTT. Using reference TRBV7-2 and TRBJ2-3 for the parts outside the CDR3, the full variable domain is GAGVSQSPSNKVTEKGKDVELRCDPISGHTALYWYRQSLGQGLEFLIYFQGNSAPDKSGLPSDRFSAERTGGSVSTLTIQRTQQEDSAVYLCASSFAGFSYKQYFGPGTRLTVL.

Remarks on this clonotype: The CDR3 ends on some other residue instead of the conserved phenylalanine or tryptophan, so this is likely a read error. No DNA is shown, since the ends of the CDR3 on it are uncertain; the CDR3 is the one TCRdb lists. The chain employs TRBV2 and TRBJ2-1; TRBD1, the table's D call, lacks a check against the DNA. Germline V gene sequence: CDR1 SNHLY, CDR2 FYNNEI. The CDR3 sequence runs 16 residues, both termini included. This CDR3 is CASSPKPGAGILNSPL.

About this clonotype: The CDR3 ends on some other residue instead of the conserved phenylalanine or tryptophan, so this is likely a read error. This chain links TRBV7-8 with TRBJ2-3, with D possibly matching TRBD2 (6 bases). The CDR3 totals 13 residues. V lost 8 bases and J 11 bases, leaving 20 bases between the germline ends. Germline V CDR1 and CDR2: SGHVS, FQNEAQ. The CDR3 DNA is TGTGCCAGCGGGGTCGGGGGAAGTGACGAGCAGTATTAT. Amino acid sequence: CASGVGGSDEQYY.

The J gene is TRBJ2-6, the V gene TRBV5-1; D is unresolved. V gave up 4 bases and J gave up 2 bases, with 16 bases separating them. This CDR3 comprises 17 residues. Per germline, CDR1 SGHRS and CDR2 YFSETQ. The CDR3 is CASSDYSINTGANVLTF. CDR3 nucleotides: TGCGCCAGCAGCGATTACAGCATCAACACTGGGGCCAACGTCCTGACTTTC. The variable domain in full, with the rest retrieved from reference TRBV5-1 and TRBJ2-6, is KAGVTQTPRYLIKTRGQQVTLSCSPISGHRSVSWYQQTPGQGLQFLFEYFSETQRNKGNFPGRFSGRQFSNSRSEMNVSTLELGDSALYLCASSDYSINTGANVLTFGAGSRLTVL.

This clonotype was recorded a few times. The chain employs TRBV7-9 and TRBJ1-1, with no clear D. The germline gives CDR1 SEHNR, CDR2 FQNEAQ (reference sequence). Trimming removed 1 base at V and 4 bases at J, with 4 bases between. This CDR3 region has 12 residues. The CDR3 nucleotides are TGTGCCAGCAGCTTAGTGCCCACTGAAGCTTTCTTT. This gives the protein CASSLVPTEAFF.

The J gene is TRBJ1-1, the V gene TRBV25-1; D possibly corresponds to TRBD1 (5 bases). This CDR3 has 15 residues. The V gene lost 1 base and the J gene lost 5 bases, with 14 bases spanning the gap. CDR1 and CDR2 (germline): MGHDK, SYGVNS. The CDR3: CASSESAGLGTEAFF. The DNA for the CDR3 is TGTGCCAGCAGTGAATCGGCAGGGCTGGGTACTGAAGCTTTCTTT.

The V call is TRBV4-3, the J call TRBJ1-2; no definite D call. V was trimmed by 0 bases and J by 5 bases, leaving 7 bases between them. The CDR3 covers 13 residues. Germline CDR1 is LGHNA and CDR2 is YSLEER. CDR3 protein: CASSQDPEYGYTF. CDR3 in DNA: TGCGCCAGCAGCCAAGATCCGGAATATGGCTACACCTTC.

A note on this clonotype: The junction differs from germline at one of its ends, possibly a read error. This chain joins TRBV2 and TRBJ2-3; a weak D match, TRBD2 (5 bases). The CDR3 is made up of 14 amino acids. Germline CDR1 reads SNHLY; CDR2 reads FYNNEI. The CDR3 nucleotides read TGTGCCAGCGTCAAGGGTGCGGATTGGACTGAAGATTTCTTT. Translating gives CASVKGADWTEDFF. Full variable domain (remainder filled in from reference TRBV2 and TRBJ2-3): EPEVTQTPSHQVTQMGQEVILRCVPISNHLYFYWYRQILGQKVEFLVSFYNNEISEKSEIFDDQFSVERPDGSNFTLKIRSTKLEDSAMYFCASVKGADWTEDFFGPGTRLTVL.

The CDR3 DNA reads TGTGCCAGCAGCTTACATCGAGGCCCCGCAACGCAGTCCTACGAGCAGTACGTC. Its protein product is CASSLHRGPATQSYEQYV. The rearrangement links TRBV7-8 to TRBJ2-7; no clear D gene. CDR3 length equals 18 residues. CDR1 is SGHVS, CDR2 FQNEAQ, per germline. V was trimmed by 2 bases and J by 1 base, leaving 21 bases between them.